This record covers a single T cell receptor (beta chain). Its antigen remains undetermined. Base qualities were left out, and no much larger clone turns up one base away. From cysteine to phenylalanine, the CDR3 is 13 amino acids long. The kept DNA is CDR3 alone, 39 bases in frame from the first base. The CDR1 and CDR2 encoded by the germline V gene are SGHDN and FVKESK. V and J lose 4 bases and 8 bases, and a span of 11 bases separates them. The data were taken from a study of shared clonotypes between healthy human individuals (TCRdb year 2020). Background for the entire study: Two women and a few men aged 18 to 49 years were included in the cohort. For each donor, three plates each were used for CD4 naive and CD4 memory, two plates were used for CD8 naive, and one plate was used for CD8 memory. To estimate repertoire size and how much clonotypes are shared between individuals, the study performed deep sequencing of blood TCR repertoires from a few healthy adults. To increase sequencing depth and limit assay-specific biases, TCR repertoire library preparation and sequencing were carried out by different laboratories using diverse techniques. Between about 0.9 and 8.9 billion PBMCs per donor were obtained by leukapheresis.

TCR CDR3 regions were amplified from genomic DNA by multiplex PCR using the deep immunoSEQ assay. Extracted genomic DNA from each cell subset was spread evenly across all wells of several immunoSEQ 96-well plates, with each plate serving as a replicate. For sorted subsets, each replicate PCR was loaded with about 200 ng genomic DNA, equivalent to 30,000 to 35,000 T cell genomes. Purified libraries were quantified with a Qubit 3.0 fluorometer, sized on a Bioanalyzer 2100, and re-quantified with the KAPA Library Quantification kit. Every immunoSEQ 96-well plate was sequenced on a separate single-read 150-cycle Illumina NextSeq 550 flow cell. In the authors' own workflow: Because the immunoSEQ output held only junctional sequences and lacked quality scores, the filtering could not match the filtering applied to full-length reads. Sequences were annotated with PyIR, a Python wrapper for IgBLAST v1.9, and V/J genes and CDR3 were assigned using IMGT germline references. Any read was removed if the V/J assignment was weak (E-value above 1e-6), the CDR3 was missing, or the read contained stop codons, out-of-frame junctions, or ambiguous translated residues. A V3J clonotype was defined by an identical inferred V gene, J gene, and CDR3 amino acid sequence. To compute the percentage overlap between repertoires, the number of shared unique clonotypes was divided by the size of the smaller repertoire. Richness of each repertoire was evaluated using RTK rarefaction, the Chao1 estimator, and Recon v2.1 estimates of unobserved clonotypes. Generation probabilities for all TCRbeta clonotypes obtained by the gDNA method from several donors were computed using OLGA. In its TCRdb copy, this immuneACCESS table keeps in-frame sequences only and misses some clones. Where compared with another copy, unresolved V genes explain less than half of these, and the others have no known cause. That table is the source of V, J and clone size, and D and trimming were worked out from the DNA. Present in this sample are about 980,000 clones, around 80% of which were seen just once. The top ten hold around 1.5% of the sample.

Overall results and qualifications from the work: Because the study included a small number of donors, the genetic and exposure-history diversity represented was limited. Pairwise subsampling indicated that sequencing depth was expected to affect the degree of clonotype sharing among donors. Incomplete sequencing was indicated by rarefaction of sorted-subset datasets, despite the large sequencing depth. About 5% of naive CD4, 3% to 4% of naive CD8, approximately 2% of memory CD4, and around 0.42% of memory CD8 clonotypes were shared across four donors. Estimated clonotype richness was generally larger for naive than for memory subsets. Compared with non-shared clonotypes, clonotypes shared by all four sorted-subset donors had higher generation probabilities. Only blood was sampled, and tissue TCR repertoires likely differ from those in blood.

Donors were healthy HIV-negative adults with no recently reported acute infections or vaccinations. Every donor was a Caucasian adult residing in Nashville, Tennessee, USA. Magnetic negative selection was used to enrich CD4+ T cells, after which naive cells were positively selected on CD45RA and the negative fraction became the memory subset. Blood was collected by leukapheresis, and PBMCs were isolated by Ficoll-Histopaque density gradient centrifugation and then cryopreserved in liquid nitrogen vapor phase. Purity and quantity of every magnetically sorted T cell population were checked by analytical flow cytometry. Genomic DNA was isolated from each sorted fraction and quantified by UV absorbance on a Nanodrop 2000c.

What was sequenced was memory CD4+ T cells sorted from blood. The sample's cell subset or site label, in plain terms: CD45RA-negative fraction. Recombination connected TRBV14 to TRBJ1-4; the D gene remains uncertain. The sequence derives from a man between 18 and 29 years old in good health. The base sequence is TGTGCCAGCAGCCGTCGGAGTAAGGAAAAACTGTTTTTT. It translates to CASSRRSKEKLFF.